Here is one T cell receptor beta chain with its context. The sample comes from a study of cytomegalovirus exposure and HLA in healthy donors. Study summary: HLA-typed donors were the source of about 85 million unique TCRs held in an early data release.

Primers for the PCR totalled 60 Vbeta and 13 Jbeta. Libraries were prepared by immunoSEQ multiplex PCR; TCRdb keeps only in-frame clonotypes and omits some of them. The data hold 150,000 to 200,000 clones, with 75% to 90% observed a single time. In germline, CDR1 is MNHEY, CDR2 SMNVEV (reference sequence). This CDR3 region has 15 residues. Trimming removed 3 bases at V and 1 base at J, with 13 bases between. The clonotype was recovered from a woman aged 18-35 years in good health and CMV-seronegative. The chain has TRBV27 and TRBJ2-7, with D perhaps TRBD1 (6 bases). Sequenced: PBMCs. CDR3 in DNA: TGTGCCAGCAGTTTTGGGTGGGGGCGATCCTACGAGCAGTACTTC. The encoded protein is CASSFGWGRSYEQYF.